A single sample is the source of the 15 T cell receptor beta chains below, sequenced in a study of vaccination and CD4 T cells after COVID-19. Documented treatment: roughly ten-day PBMC culture with coronavirus spike peptide pools or control peptides (ViraFEST assay). Researchers used the Oncomine TCR Beta short-read assay to sequence DNA from cultured CD4+ T cells. TCRdb used MiXCR to reprocess the PCR reads, holding one entry per CDR3 protein. Found here are more than 13,000 distinct CDR3 sequences, around a fifth of them singletons; the top ten hold approximately 12%. Their recognized antigens are unknown. Sequences were derived from CD4+ T cells from blood, cultured in vitro, sampled before SARS-CoV-2 vaccination. These receptors originate from a human donor who received a COVID-19 vaccine.

This clonotype came up a few times. The chain uses TRBV24-1 and TRBJ2-3, with 8 bases lining up with TRBD1. The trim removed 9 bases at V and 4 bases at J, leaving 8 bases unmatched. The germline CDR1 and CDR2 sequences are KGHDR and SFDVKD. The length of the CDR3 is 14 residues. Written as DNA, the CDR3 is TGTGCCACCTCGGACAGGGCTAGTGCAGATACGCAGTATTTT. Amino acid sequence: CATSDRASADTQYF.

The chain links TRBV6-1 to TRBJ1-2; maybe TRBD1 (6 bases). The V end lost 6 bases, the J end lost 5 bases, and 19 bases lay between the germline ends. The CDR3 has 15 amino acids. Per the germline V gene, CDR1 is MNHNS and CDR2 is SASEGT. The CDR3 spells CASRTGHMLDYGYTF. The CDR3 coding sequence is TGTGCCAGCAGAACGGGACACATGCTGGATTATGGCTACACCTTC.

The table lists this clonotype with a few counts. The chain combines TRBV19 with TRBJ1-4, with 11 bases aligning to TRBD1. Per germline, CDR1 LNHDA and CDR2 SQIVND (reference sequence). V gave up 7 bases and J gave up 7 bases; unmatched junction bases: 14. CDR3 size: 17 residues. The CDR3 DNA sequence: TGTGCCAGTAACCCCCGGACAGGGGGCGCTTCGGGTGAAAAACTGTTTTTT. Protein product: CASNPRTGGASGEKLFF.

Within the sample, this clonotype is medium-sized (0.01 to 0.1%). The V gene is TRBV7-2, the J gene TRBJ2-5; 10 nucleotides align to TRBD2. Per germline, CDR1 SGHTA and CDR2 FQGNSA. The CDR3 length is 15 residues. The V segment lost 5 bases and the J segment 0 bases; nucleotides outside the gene matches: 3. The CDR3, as DNA: TGTGCCAGCAGCCCAACTAGCGGGAACCAAGAGACCCAGTACTTC. Amino acid sequence: CASSPTSGNQETQYF. Full variable domain (missing parts from reference TRBV7-2 and TRBJ2-5): GAGVSQSPSNKVTEKGKDVELRCDPISGHTALYWYRQSLGQGLEFLIYFQGNSAPDKSGLPSDRFSAERTGGSVSTLTIQRTQQEDSAVYLCASSPTSGNQETQYFGPGTRLLVL.

V usage is TRBV4-2 and J usage is TRBJ2-7; 12 nucleotides line up with TRBD2. V gave up 0 bases and J gave up 1 base; unmatched junction bases: 10. CDR3 length equals 19 residues. CDR1 is LGHNA, CDR2 YNFKEQ, per germline. The CDR3: CASSQDYRRLAGASYEQYF. The DNA of the CDR3 is TGTGCCAGCAGCCAAGATTACCGAAGACTAGCGGGGGCTTCCTACGAGCAGTACTTC.

The CDR3 is CASSEPLAGTYEQYF. The CDR3 DNA is TGTGCCAGCAGTGAACCCCTAGCGGGGACCTACGAGCAGTACTTC. This chain joins TRBV6-1 and TRBJ2-7; 9 nucleotides line up with TRBD2. This CDR3 has 15 amino acids. J lost 2 bases, V lost 2 bases, and 4 bases had no gene match. CDR1 is MNHNS, CDR2 SASEGT, per germline.

This clonotype occurred a few times. The chain joins TRBV28 to TRBJ1-5; 9 nucleotides align to TRBD1. J lost 6 bases, V lost 5 bases, and 5 bases had no gene match. The length of the CDR3 is 14 residues. Germline V gene data show CDR1 as MDHEN and CDR2 as SYDVKM. In DNA form, the CDR3 reads TGTGCCAGCAGTCCCCGGACAGGGGTTCAGCCCCAGCATTTT. Amino acids: CASSPRTGVQPQHF.

This clonotype was counted between two and nine times. V is TRBV11-2 and J is TRBJ2-3, with 7 bases fitting TRBD2. V gave up 6 bases and J gave up 1 base; unmatched junction bases: 7. The CDR3 runs to 15 residues. Germline loops: CDR1 SGHAT, CDR2 FQNNGV. The CDR3 nucleotides read TGTGCCAGCAGGGGAGGGGTACCCCGCACAGATACGCAGTATTTT. Protein product: CASRGGVPRTDTQYF.

This clonotype has more than one count but fewer than ten. J is TRBJ2-1 and V is TRBV10-2; D remains ambiguous. CDR1 and CDR2 (germline): WSHSY, SAAADI. The V end lost 6 bases, the J end lost 7 bases, and 16 bases lay between the germline ends. The CDR3 has 14 residues. This CDR3 is CASSPTRRINEQFF. In DNA, the CDR3 is TGCGCCAGCAGCCCTACGCGGCGTATTAATGAGCAGTTCTTC.

By share, this clonotype ranks as medium-sized. The chain combines TRBV20-1 with TRBJ2-5; TRBD1 matches 12 bases. The CDR3 loop spans 17 amino acids. The V gene's germline CDR1 is DFQATT and CDR2 SNEGSKA (reference sequence). Trimming cost V 5 bases and J 5 bases; bases outside gene matches: 15. The CDR3 sequence is CSAEGTGGVSNLETQYF. CDR3 in DNA: TGCAGTGCTGAGGGGACAGGGGGCGTTTCGAACTTGGAGACCCAGTACTTC.

V usage is TRBV6-1 and J usage is TRBJ2-1; TRBD2 matches 9 bases. Germline-derived CDR1 and CDR2 are MNHNS and SASEGT. Trimming removed 8 bases from V and 7 bases from J; junction bases left unmatched: 9. The CDR3 spans 14 residues. This chain's CDR3 is CASGGRGGLNEQFF. CDR3 bases: TGTGCCAGCGGTGGGCGGGGGGGCCTTAATGAGCAGTTCTTC.

This clonotype appeared a few times. The V gene is TRBV20-1, the J gene TRBJ2-5; the match to TRBD1 covers 7 bases. The CDR3 covers 13 residues. CDR1 DFQATT and CDR2 SNEGSKA come from the germline V gene (reference sequence). V lost 6 bases, J lost 0 bases, and 4 bases stayed unmatched. As DNA, the CDR3 is TGCAGTGCCACCGGACAGGACCAAGAGACCCAGTACTTC. Translation gives CSATGQDQETQYF.

This clonotype has more than one count but fewer than ten. V usage is TRBV5-4 and J usage is TRBJ2-3; no definite D call. This CDR3 spans 13 amino acids. V dropped 4 bases and J dropped 1 base, with 7 bases sitting between them. Germline V gene sequence: CDR1 SGHNT, CDR2 YYREEE (reference sequence). The CDR3 region is CASSPARTDTQYF. CDR3 DNA sequence: TGTGCCAGCAGCCCCGCACGCACAGATACGCAGTATTTT.

This clonotype has just a few counts. The rearrangement joins TRBV19 to TRBJ1-2; tentative D call: TRBD1 (5 bases). The CDR3 spans 14 residues. Between the trimmed V and J ends, which lost 5 bases and 3 bases, there was a span of 13 bases. Germline CDR1 is LNHDA and CDR2 is SQIVND (reference sequence). The CDR3 DNA sequence: TGTGCCAGTAGTTTACTGGGGCGGGACTATGGCTACACCTTC. It translates to CASSLLGRDYGYTF. The whole variable domain, filled in from reference TRBV19 and TRBJ1-2, reads DGGITQSPKYLFRKEGQNVTLSCEQNLNHDAMYWYRQDPGQGLRLIYYSQIVNDFQKGDIAEGYSVSREKKESFPLTVTSAQKNPTAFYLCASSLLGRDYGYTFGSGTRLTVV.

V is TRBV12-3 or TRBV12-4 and J is TRBJ2-2; no clear D. Trimming removed 1 base at V and 4 bases at J, with 10 bases between. The CDR3 contains 15 residues. CDR3 residues: CASSLGSDRTGELFF. The CDR3 DNA is TGTGCCAGCAGTTTAGGTTCAGATCGCACCGGGGAGCTGTTTTTT.